A single sample is the source of the 22 T cell receptor beta chains below, sequenced in a study of T cell responses to AZD1222 COVID-19 vaccine. The protocol was immunoSEQ multiplex PCR, while the TCRdb copy is restricted to in-frame clones and leaves out a portion. There are about 200,000 clones in the sample; 90% to 95% occur only once, and approximately 4% lies in the top ten. Source: peripheral blood, taken 28 days after the second dose of the MenACWY control vaccine. Every receptor here comes from an adult who received the MenACWY meningococcal vaccine as a control.

This clone occurred once. The chain uses TRBV5-8 and TRBJ1-2; tentative D call: TRBD1 (6 bases). The germline gives CDR1 SGHTS, CDR2 YDEGEE. The CDR3 is 13 residues long. Trimming pared 2 bases from V and 6 bases from J, leaving 11 bases between. DNA for the CDR3: TGTGCCAGCAGCTTACGGGGGGCAAATGGCTACACCTTC. It is translated as CASSLRGANGYTF.

The CDR3 spells CASSPLGDTEAFF. CDR3 nucleotide sequence: TGTGCCAGCTCACCACTAGGAGACACTGAAGCTTTCTTT. The rearrangement uses TRBV18 and TRBJ1-1; no definite D call. The CDR3 extends over 13 amino acids. V was shortened by 1 base and J by 3 bases, with 6 bases between the two germline ends. Germline CDR1 and CDR2: KGHSH and LQKENI.

This clone came up once. The J gene is TRBJ1-3, the V gene TRBV6-6, with D hard to call. This CDR3 is 14 amino acids long. Germline-derived CDR1 and CDR2 are MNHNY and SVGAGI (reference sequence). With 2 bases removed from V and 6 bases from J, the gap between germline ends came to 11 bases. In DNA form, the CDR3 reads TGTGCCAGCAGTTACCGTGGAGGGAAAAACACCATATATTTT. Its protein product is CASSYRGGKNTIYF.

The chain couples TRBV5-1 to TRBJ2-2; tentatively, D is TRBD1 or TRBD2 (5 bases each). V lost 0 bases and J 7 bases, leaving 7 bases between the germline ends. The germline CDR1 and CDR2 sequences are SGHRS and YFSETQ. The CDR3 is 13 amino acids. CDR3 sequence reads: CASSLVGDGELFF. CDR3 sequence (DNA): TGCGCCAGCAGCTTGGTGGGGGACGGGGAGCTGTTTTTT.

On this clone: The identical CDR3 is also encoded by other nucleotide sequences in the sample. The chain joins TRBV6-5 to TRBJ2-7; perhaps D is TRBD1 or TRBD2 (5 bases each). This CDR3 is 13 amino acids long. Germline loops: CDR1 MNHEY, CDR2 SVGAGI. V lost 5 bases, J lost 0 bases, and 8 bases lay in between. The DNA of the CDR3 is TGTGCCAGCAGTCGGGACCGCTCCTACGAGCAGTACTTC. It codes for CASSRDRSYEQYF.

The chain combines TRBV7-3 with TRBJ2-1; TRBD1 aligns across 9 bases. The V and J ends lost 5 bases and 6 bases, in that order; junction bases with no gene match: 2. The CDR3 contains 13 residues. CDR1 and CDR2 from the germline V gene are SGHTA and FQGTGA. The DNA for the CDR3 is TGTGCCAGCAGCAAACAGGGGGCCAATGAGCAGTTCTTC. This gives the protein CASSKQGANEQFF.

The chain combines TRBV7-8 with TRBJ2-7; TRBD1 is a possible D gene (7 bases). Germline values: CDR1 SGHVS, CDR2 FQNEAQ. The ends were cut back, 5 bases at V and 6 bases at J, with 17 bases in the middle. This CDR3 contains 14 residues. CDR3 residues: CASSLIRQGGEQYF. The DNA of the CDR3 is TGTGCCAGCAGCCTTATCCGGCAGGGGGGCGAGCAGTACTTC.

This clone was counted once. The gene calls are TRBV6-5 and TRBJ1-1; D is unclear. This CDR3 spans 14 amino acids. The germline gives CDR1 MNHEY, CDR2 SVGAGI. V was trimmed by 0 bases and J by 1 base, leaving 6 bases between them. CDR3: CASSYSNANTEAFF. CDR3 coding DNA: TGTGCCAGCAGTTACTCGAACGCGAACACTGAAGCTTTCTTT.

The chain uses TRBV9 and TRBJ2-1, with TRBD2 identical over 7 bases. Per germline, CDR1 SGDLS and CDR2 YYNGEE. Unmatched junction bases numbered 13, after V lost 3 bases and J lost 4 bases. This CDR3 is 17 amino acids long. The CDR3, as DNA: TGTGCCAGCAGCGGTATACCGGGACTAAACCCGTACAATGAGCAGTTCTTC. Encoded protein: CASSGIPGLNPYNEQFF.

About this clone: Other DNA sequences within the sample encode an identical CDR3. The V call is TRBV7-2, the J call TRBJ2-7; 8 positions agree with TRBD2. The CDR3 spans 14 residues. The germline V gene encodes CDR1 SGHTA and CDR2 FQGNSA. The junction had 2 bases not matched to a gene; V was cut back by 1 base and J by 3 bases. CDR3 coding DNA: TGTGCCAGCAGCTTAGGGGGGACTAGCTACGAGCAGTACTTC. Translation: CASSLGGTSYEQYF.

The gene calls are TRBV3-1 (or the pseudogene TRBV3-2) and TRBJ1-2; maybe TRBD1 (5 bases). The CDR3 consists of 16 residues. The germline V gene has CDR1 LGHDT and CDR2 YNNKEL (reference sequence). V gave up 8 bases and J gave up 5 bases, with 24 bases separating them. CDR3 in amino acids: CASGLWAREGVYGYTF. The CDR3 nucleotides read TGTGCCAGCGGACTGTGGGCGAGGGAAGGGGTTTATGGCTACACCTTC.

V and J are TRBV9 and TRBJ1-3, with D unresolved. Germline loops: CDR1 SGDLS, CDR2 YYNGEE. CDR3 length: 17 amino acids. V shed 3 bases and J shed 0 bases, with 16 bases lying between them. DNA for the CDR3: TGTGCCAGCAGCGCCCGGGAGGGAGCTCCCTCTGGAAACACCATATATTTT. Amino acid sequence: CASSAREGAPSGNTIYF.

The chain links TRBV28 to TRBJ2-1, with 11 bases aligning to TRBD1. J gave up 7 bases and V 8 bases, and 7 bases lay outside the gene matches. The CDR3 is 14 residues long. Germline values: CDR1 MDHEN, CDR2 SYDVKM. CDR3 DNA sequence: TGTGCCAGCCTGCCCGGGACAGGGGGGAATGAGCAGTTCTTC. It codes for CASLPGTGGNEQFF.

CDR3 nucleotides: TGTGCCAGCAGCCCTAGAGCGGCAAGCACAGATACGCAGTATTTT. Protein sequence: CASSPRAASTDTQYF. The chain carries TRBV9 and TRBJ2-3, with D possibly TRBD2 on 5 matching bases. Germline CDR1 SGDLS, CDR2 YYNGEE. V was pared by 4 bases and J by 0 bases, with 12 bases between. The CDR3 is made up of 15 amino acids.

The chain is built from TRBV12-5 and TRBJ1-3; D unresolved. CDR3 length: 15 residues. Germline-derived CDR1 and CDR2 are LGHNT and FRNRAP. V lost 5 bases, J lost 0 bases, and 11 bases lay in between. This CDR3 reads CASGTNAVSGNTIYF. The CDR3 DNA sequence: TGTGCTAGTGGTACGAATGCAGTCTCTGGAAACACCATATATTTT.

This rearrangement joins TRBV18 to TRBJ2-7; no firm D call. CDR3 length: 12 amino acids. V shed 2 bases and J shed 2 bases, with 4 bases lying between them. Germline lookup yields CDR1 KGHSH and CDR2 LQKENI. CDR3 in amino acids: CASSPGAYEQYF. The CDR3 region has the DNA TGTGCCAGCTCACCAGGGGCCTACGAGCAGTACTTC.

V gene TRBV6-4 combines with J gene TRBJ2-1; TRBD1 agrees at 8 bases. The V and J ends lost 6 bases and 6 bases, in that order; junction bases with no gene match: 7. The length of the CDR3 is 14 residues. Germline CDR1 and CDR2: MRHNA and SNTAGT. The CDR3 nucleotides read TGTGCCAGCAGCCGGGACAGGCCCTTCAATGAGCAGTTCTTC. This gives the protein CASSRDRPFNEQFF.

The chain uses TRBV24-1 and TRBJ1-5; a weak D match, TRBD1 (5 bases). V lost 12 bases and J 5 bases, leaving 19 bases between the germline ends. This CDR3 region has 14 residues. Germline V gives CDR1 KGHDR, CDR2 SFDVKD. CDR3 sequence reads: CAAGGGSLDQPQHF. CDR3 nucleotide sequence: TGTGCCGCGGGGGGAGGGAGTCTGGATCAGCCCCAGCATTTT.

This clone was counted a single time. The gene calls are TRBV18 and TRBJ1-1, with a possible D match to TRBD1 (5 bases). Trimming took 4 bases from V and 1 from J, leaving 16 bases between them. The CDR3 covers 16 residues. Germline CDR1 KGHSH, CDR2 LQKENI. The CDR3 DNA reads as TGTGCCAGCTCACAAAAAAACAGGAGCCCGAACACTGAAGCTTTCTTT. It yields the protein CASSQKNRSPNTEAFF. Supplemented by reference TRBV18 and TRBJ1-1, the full variable domain reads NAGVMQNPRHLVRRRGQEARLRCSPMKGHSHVYWYRQLPEEGLKFMVYLQKENIIDESGMPKERFSAEFPKEGPSILRIQQVVRGDSAAYFCASSQKNRSPNTEAFFGQGTRLTVV.

This clone occurred once. The chain links TRBV4-3 to TRBJ1-2, with D unclear. CDR3 size: 14 residues. The V gene's germline CDR1 is LGHNA and CDR2 YSLEER. V was clipped by 1 base and J by 2 bases, with 8 bases between them. The CDR3 DNA is TGCGCCAGCAGCCAAGGATCACAGAACTATGGCTACACCTTC. It encodes CASSQGSQNYGYTF.

V is TRBV10-3 and J is TRBJ2-1; 11 bases are a match to TRBD2. The V gene end was trimmed by 4 bases and the J gene end by 5 bases; junction bases not matched to a gene: 7. This CDR3 has 16 amino acids. Looked up from germline, CDR1 is ENHRY and CDR2 is SYGVKD. CDR3 DNA sequence: TGTGCCATCAGTGGAATAGCGGGAGGGTTTGACAATGAGCAGTTCTTC. This sequence encodes CAISGIAGGFDNEQFF.

The V gene is TRBV1, the J gene TRBJ2-2; the table's D call TRBD2 went unverified against the DNA. TRBV1 is a known pseudogene. The CDR3 consists of 16 residues. The CDR3 nucleotides read TGCACCAGCAGCCAAGTCCTGGTAGCGGGCACCGGGGAGCTGTTTTTT. As protein: CTSSQVLVAGTGELFF.